This T cell receptor (beta chain) was identified during a study of cytomegalovirus exposure and HLA in healthy donors. This clone was seen a handful of times. Its specificity is not known. V dropped 4 bases and J dropped 8 bases, with 11 bases sitting between them. Germline CDR1 reads MNHNY; CDR2 reads SVGAGI (reference sequence). The CDR3 runs to 12 residues. 60 Vbeta and 13 Jbeta primers were used in PCR. The table came from immunoSEQ multiplex PCR; TCRdb's copy has only in-frame clones and leaves some out. This table has about 160,000 clones, 65% to 80% appearing once. Study findings and constraints: Analysis was carried out at a later point, and it linked a missense DCLRE1C variant to TCR beta V- and J-gene trimming. A prior analysis recorded that most TCR beta V segments were productive about 87% or about 30% of the time.

This TCR came from a woman in her forties or fifties in good health and CMV-seropositive. The sample was PBMCs. The genes are TRBV6-6 and TRBJ1-2; tentative D call: TRBD1 (5 bases). The CDR3 nucleotides are TGTGCCAGCAGTTTCAGGGATGGGGGCTACACCTTC. Encoded protein: CASSFRDGGYTF.